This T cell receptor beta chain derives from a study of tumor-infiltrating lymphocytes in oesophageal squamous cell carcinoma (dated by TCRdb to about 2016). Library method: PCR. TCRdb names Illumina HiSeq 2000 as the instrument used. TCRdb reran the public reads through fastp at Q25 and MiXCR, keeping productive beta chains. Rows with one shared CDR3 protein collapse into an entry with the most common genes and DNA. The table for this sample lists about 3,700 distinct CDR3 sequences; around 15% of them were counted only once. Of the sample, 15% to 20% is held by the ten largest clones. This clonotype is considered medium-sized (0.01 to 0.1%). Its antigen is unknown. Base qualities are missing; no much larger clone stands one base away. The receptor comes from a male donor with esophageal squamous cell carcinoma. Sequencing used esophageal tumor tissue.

CDR3 region: CASSWGSGGVGNEQFF. At the DNA level, the sequence is TGTGCCAGCAGTTGGGGTAGCGGGGGCGTGGGCAATGAGCAGTTCTTC. Recombination joined TRBV12-3 or TRBV12-4 with TRBJ2-1, and TRBD2 matches 9 of the central bases. Relative to germline, V is missing 4 bases and J is missing 6 bases, with 10 bases of the junction outside any gene match. From the cysteine through the phenylalanine, the CDR3 covers 16 amino acids. Only the CDR3 region is kept as DNA, spanning 48 bases read in frame from base 1.